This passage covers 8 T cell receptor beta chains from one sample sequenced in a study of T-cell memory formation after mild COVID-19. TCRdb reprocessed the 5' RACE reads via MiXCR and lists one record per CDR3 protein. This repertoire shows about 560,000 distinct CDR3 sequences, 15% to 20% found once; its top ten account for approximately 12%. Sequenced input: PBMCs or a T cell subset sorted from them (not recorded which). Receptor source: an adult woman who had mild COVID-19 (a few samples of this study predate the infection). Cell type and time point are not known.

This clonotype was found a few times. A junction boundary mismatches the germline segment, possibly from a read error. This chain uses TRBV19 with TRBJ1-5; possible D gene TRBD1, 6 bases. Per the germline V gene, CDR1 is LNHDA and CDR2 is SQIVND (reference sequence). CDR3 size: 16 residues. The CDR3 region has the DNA TGTGCCAGTATGGTGGGGACACAGATTAGCAGTCAGCCCCAGCATTTT. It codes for CASMVGTQISSQPQHF.

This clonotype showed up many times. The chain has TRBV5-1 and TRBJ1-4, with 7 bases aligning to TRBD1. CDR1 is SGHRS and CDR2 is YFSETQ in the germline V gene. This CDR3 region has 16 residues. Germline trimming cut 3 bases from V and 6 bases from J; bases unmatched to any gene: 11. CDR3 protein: CASSWGQPTRDEKLFF. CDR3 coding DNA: TGCGCCAGCAGCTGGGGACAGCCAACGAGGGATGAAAAACTGTTTTTT.

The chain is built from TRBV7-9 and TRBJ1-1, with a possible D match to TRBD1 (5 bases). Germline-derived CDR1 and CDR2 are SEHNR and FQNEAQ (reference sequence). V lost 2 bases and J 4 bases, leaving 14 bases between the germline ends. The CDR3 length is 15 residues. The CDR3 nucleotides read TGTGCCAGCAGCTTATCTGTGGGGCTCGGCACTGAAGCTTTCTTT. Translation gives CASSLSVGLGTEAFF.

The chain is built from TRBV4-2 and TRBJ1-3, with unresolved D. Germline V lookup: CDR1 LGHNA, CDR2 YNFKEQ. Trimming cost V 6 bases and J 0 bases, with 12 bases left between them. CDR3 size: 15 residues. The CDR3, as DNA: TGTGCCAGCAGTCTTCAGGAGAGCTCTGGAAACACCATATATTTT. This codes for CASSLQESSGNTIYF.

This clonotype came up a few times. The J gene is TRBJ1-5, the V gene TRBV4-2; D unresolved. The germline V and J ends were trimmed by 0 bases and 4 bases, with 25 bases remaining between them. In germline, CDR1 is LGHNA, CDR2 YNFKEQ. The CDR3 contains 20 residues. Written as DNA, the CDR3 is TGTGCCAGCAGCCAAGATAGTCCCGAACGAACAAGGGCTGGTAATCAGCCCCAGCATTTT. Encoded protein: CASSQDSPERTRAGNQPQHF.

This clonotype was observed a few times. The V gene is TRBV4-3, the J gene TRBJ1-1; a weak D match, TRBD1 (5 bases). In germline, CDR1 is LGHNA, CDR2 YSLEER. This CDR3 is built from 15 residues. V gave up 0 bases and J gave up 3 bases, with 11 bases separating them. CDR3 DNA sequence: TGCGCCAGCAGCCAAGATATAGGGGACTACACTGAAGCTTTCTTT. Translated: CASSQDIGDYTEAFF.

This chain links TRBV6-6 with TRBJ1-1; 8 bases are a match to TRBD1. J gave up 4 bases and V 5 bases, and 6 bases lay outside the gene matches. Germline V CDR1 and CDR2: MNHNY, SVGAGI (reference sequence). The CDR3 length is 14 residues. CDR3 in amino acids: CASSTDRVSTEAFF. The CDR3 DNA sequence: TGTGCCAGCAGTACGGACAGGGTCAGCACTGAAGCTTTCTTT.

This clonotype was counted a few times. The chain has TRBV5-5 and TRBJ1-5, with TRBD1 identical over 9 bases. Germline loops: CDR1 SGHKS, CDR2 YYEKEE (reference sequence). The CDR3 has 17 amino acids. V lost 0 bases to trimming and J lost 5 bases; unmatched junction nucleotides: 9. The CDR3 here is CASSLGSVWDRDQPQHF. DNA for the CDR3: TGTGCCAGCAGCTTGGGGAGCGTCTGGGACAGGGATCAGCCCCAGCATTTT.